The TCR beta chain described here comes from a study of blood T cell repertoires in COVID-19 (dated by TCRdb to the early 2020s). About the full investigation: Samples from collaborators originated in the United States, Italy and Spain and spanned both the acute and convalescent phases of COVID-19. The prospective study material was composed of cDNA or gDNA derived from T cells, B-cell-depleted T cells, or PBMCs. The dataset comprised deeply sampled blood TCRbeta repertoires from subjects exposed to, actively infected with, or recovered from COVID-19. A freely available public database, intended as a resource for researchers studying the immune response to SARS-CoV-2, is where the repertoires were released. Samples were obtained from the ongoing ImmuneRACE study (first 160 participants) and from 1,000 to 1,500 subjects provided by 6 global collaborators. Sample metadata almost always included a de-identified subject ID, COVID-19 status, age in years and sex. HLA class I and class II types, where available, came from metadata supplied by the sample provider rather than from assay-based typing.

Overall results and qualifications from the work: How much clinical and demographic metadata was included differed by source and by participant, and the metadata was provided uncurated.

The collaborating institutions used their own protocols to collect whole blood in K2EDTA tubes. For TCRbeta analysis, collaborator samples were shipped as frozen whole blood, as isolated PBMCs, or as DNA extracted from either sample type. TCRbeta CDR3 regions were amplified from genomic DNA using the immunoSEQ Assay, a bias-controlled multiplex PCR. Per the source publication's procedure: Nucleated cell counts per sample were estimated from amplification of reference gene primers within the assay. Sequence reads were collapsed and filtered to measure the absolute abundance of every unique TCRbeta CDR3 rearrangement. For each sample, productive Simpson clonality was calculated as the square root of Simpson's diversity index across productive rearrangements. TCRdb retrieved this table from immuneACCESS and kept in-frame rearrangements only. Not all clones are present; in checked studies, unresolved V genes account for under half, and no reason is known for the remainder. The V and J calls and clone size are taken from that table; D and trimming were inferred from the DNA. The sample table lists roughly 200,000 clones, about four fifths of them with a count of one. Of the sample, under 8% is held by the ten largest clones.

Concerning this clone itself: Its antigen target is currently unknown. Per-base quality was not reported, and no clone a single base away is much larger than it.

Material for sequencing was peripheral blood. This TCR came from a man between 60 and 75 years old with acute or convalescent COVID-19.

The CDR3 corresponds to CASSPRVVAGTEQFF. At the DNA level, the sequence is TGTGCCAGCAGCCCGCGGGTGGTAGCGGGGACAGAGCAGTTCTTC. Recombination connected TRBV7-9 to TRBJ2-1; the central 8 bases match TRBD2. V is pruned by 5 bases and J by 10 bases, leaving 13 bases of the junction without a gene match. The CDR3 starts with the cysteine, ends with the phenylalanine, and has 15 residues. CDR3 DNA only is kept here, 45 bases in frame from base 1. CDR1 and CDR2 are read off the germline V gene (reference sequence) as SEHNR and FQNEAQ.